This T cell receptor (beta chain) was obtained from a study of blood T cell repertoires in COVID-19. Study-level information: Both acute and convalescent COVID-19 samples were obtained from the United States, Italy and Spain.

From germline, CDR1 is SGHTA and CDR2 FQGNSA. This CDR3 spans 15 amino acids. Trimming removed 5 bases from V and 4 bases from J; junction bases left unmatched: 9. Generated by immunoSEQ multiplex PCR, the TCRdb table keeps only in-frame clones and is missing some. The sample carries about 340,000 clones, 92% recorded once. Participants' reported clinical history set cohort assignment. V and J are TRBV7-2 and TRBJ2-7; 9 positions agree with TRBD2. This receptor was obtained from a woman aged 25 to 39 who had recovered from COVID-19. Sequencing was carried out using PBMCs or T cells enriched from blood (not recorded which). The CDR3 region is CASSRIAGDSYEQYF. CDR3 DNA sequence: TGTGCCAGCAGCCGTATAGCGGGAGATAGTTACGAGCAGTACTTC.